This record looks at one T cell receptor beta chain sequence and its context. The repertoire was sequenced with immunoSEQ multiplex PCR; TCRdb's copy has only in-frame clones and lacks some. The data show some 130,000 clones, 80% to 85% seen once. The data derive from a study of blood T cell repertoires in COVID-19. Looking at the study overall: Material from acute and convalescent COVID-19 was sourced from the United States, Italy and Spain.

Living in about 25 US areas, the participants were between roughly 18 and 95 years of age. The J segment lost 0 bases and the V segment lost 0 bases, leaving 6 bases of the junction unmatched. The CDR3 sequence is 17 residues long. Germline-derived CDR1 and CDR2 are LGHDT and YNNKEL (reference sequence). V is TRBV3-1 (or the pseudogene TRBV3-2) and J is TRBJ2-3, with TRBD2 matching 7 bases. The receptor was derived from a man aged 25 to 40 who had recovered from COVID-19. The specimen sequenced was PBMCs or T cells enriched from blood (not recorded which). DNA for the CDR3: TGTGCCAGCAGCCAAGATCCGGGACTACTAAGCACAGATACGCAGTATTTT. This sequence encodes CASSQDPGLLSTDTQYF.